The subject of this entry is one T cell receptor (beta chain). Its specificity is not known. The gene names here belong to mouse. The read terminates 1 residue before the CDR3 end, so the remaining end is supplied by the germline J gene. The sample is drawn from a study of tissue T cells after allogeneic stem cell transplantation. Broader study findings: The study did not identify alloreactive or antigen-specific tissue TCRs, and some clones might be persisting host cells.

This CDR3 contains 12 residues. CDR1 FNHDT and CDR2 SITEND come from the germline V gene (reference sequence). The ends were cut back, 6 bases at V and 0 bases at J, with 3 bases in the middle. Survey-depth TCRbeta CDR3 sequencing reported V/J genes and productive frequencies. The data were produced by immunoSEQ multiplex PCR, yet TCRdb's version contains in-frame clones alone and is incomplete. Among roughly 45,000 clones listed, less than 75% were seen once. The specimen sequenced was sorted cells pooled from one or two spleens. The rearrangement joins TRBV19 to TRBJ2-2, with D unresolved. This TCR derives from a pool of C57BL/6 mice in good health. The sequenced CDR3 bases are TGTGCCAGCAATTCAAACACCGGGCAGCTCTAC. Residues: CASNSNTGQLY. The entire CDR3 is CASNSNTGQLYF.